Listed here are 11 T cell receptor beta chains from one sample, sequenced in a study of cytomegalovirus exposure and HLA in healthy donors. PCR was performed using 60 Vbeta and 13 Jbeta primers. This table comes from immunoSEQ multiplex PCR, and its TCRdb copy is limited to in-frame clones, with some not included. The table lists around 100,000 clones, 9.5% to 13% of them singletons. Material for sequencing was PBMCs. These receptor sequences come from a man between 35 and 55 years old in good health and CMV-seropositive.

The chain links TRBV28 to TRBJ2-1; 8 bases are shared with TRBD2. This CDR3 has 16 amino acids. V was clipped by 2 bases and J by 1 base; unmatched bases: 4. Germline assignment: CDR1 MDHEN and CDR2 SYDVKM. CDR3 amino acids: CASSLASGSSYNEQFF. The CDR3 nucleotides are TGTGCCAGCAGTTTAGCAAGCGGGAGTTCCTACAATGAGCAGTTCTTC.

V and J are TRBV19 and TRBJ2-7; 7 bases match TRBD1. V was clipped by 1 base and J by 1 base; unmatched bases: 1. Germline CDR1 reads LNHDA; CDR2 reads SQIVND (reference sequence). CDR3 length equals 14 residues. DNA of the CDR3: TGTGCCAGTAGTATAGGACAGGGATCCTACGAGCAGTACTTC. The encoded protein is CASSIGQGSYEQYF.

This clone came up a few times. In nucleotides, the CDR3 is TGTGCCAGCACCCCGGGACACGGAATTGGCTACACCTTC. Translated, it gives CASTPGHGIGYTF. The V gene is TRBV6-5, the J gene TRBJ1-2; a possible D gene is TRBD1 (6 bases). With 7 bases removed from V and 7 bases from J, the gap between germline ends came to 16 bases. Germline assignment: CDR1 MNHEY and CDR2 SVGAGI. This CDR3 has 13 amino acids.

This clone appeared a few times. This rearrangement joins TRBV5-4 to TRBJ2-2, with D unresolved. The CDR3 sequence is 11 residues long. V was trimmed by 5 bases and J by 4 bases, leaving 3 bases between them. Germline CDR1 is SGHNT and CDR2 is YYREEE (reference sequence). CDR3 in DNA: TGTGCCAGCAGGAGCACCGGGGAGCTGTTTTTT. Residues: CASRSTGELFF.

Only a few counts were recorded for this clone. The chain recombines TRBV7-9 with TRBJ2-2, with D unresolved. The germline V gene has CDR1 SEHNR and CDR2 FQNEAQ (reference sequence). V was cut by 4 bases and J by 5 bases, with 8 bases left in between. The CDR3 sequence is 13 residues long. The CDR3 DNA reads as TGTGCCAGCAGCTCTGCGAGGACCGGGGAGCTGTTTTTT. Protein: CASSSARTGELFF. The full variable domain, with the rest looked up from reference TRBV7-9 and TRBJ2-2, is DTGVSQNPRHKITKRGQNVTFRCDPISEHNRLYWYRQTLGQGPEFLTYFQNEAQLEKSRLLSDRFSAERPKGSFSTLEIQRTEQGDSAMYLCASSSARTGELFFGEGSRLTVL.

Only a few counts were recorded for this clone. The chain employs TRBV5-4 and TRBJ2-1; 7 bases map to TRBD2. The junction had 10 bases not matched to a gene; V was cut back by 5 bases and J by 8 bases. The CDR3 loop spans 14 amino acids. The germline V gene has CDR1 SGHNT and CDR2 YYREEE (reference sequence). The CDR3 coding sequence is TGTGCCAGCAGGGTAAGCGGAACTAGCGATGAGCAGTTCTTC. This translates into CASRVSGTSDEQFF.

This clone was seen only a few times. The chain employs TRBV6-5 and TRBJ2-1; D unresolved. Per germline, CDR1 MNHEY and CDR2 SVGAGI. This CDR3 spans 11 amino acids. V was trimmed by 7 bases and J by 8 bases, leaving 9 bases between them. CDR3 sequence: CASIKLDEQFF. CDR3 coding DNA: TGTGCCAGCATCAAGCTGGATGAGCAGTTCTTC.

This clone was observed a handful of times. V is TRBV6-5 and J is TRBJ2-5; D may be TRBD2 (7 bases). This CDR3 comprises 15 residues. V was clipped by 0 bases and J by 5 bases, with 13 bases between them. The germline V gene encodes CDR1 MNHEY and CDR2 SVGAGI. The chain's CDR3 is CASSYSGGARETQYF. The CDR3 nucleotides are TGTGCCAGCAGTTACTCGGGGGGGGCGCGGGAGACCCAGTACTTC.

This clone was recorded a few times. This sequence joins TRBV4-3 and TRBJ1-4; D is unresolved. Germline assignment: CDR1 LGHNA and CDR2 YSLEER. The CDR3 totals 14 residues. V was clipped by 3 bases and J by 9 bases, with 14 bases between them. Here the CDR3 reads CASSQSVINKKLFF. In DNA form, the CDR3 reads TGCGCCAGCAGCCAGTCAGTCATAAATAAAAAACTGTTTTTT.

The V and J genes are TRBV6-1 and TRBJ1-2; D not certain. Trimming removed 5 bases from V and 2 bases from J, with 12 bases in between. This CDR3 has 14 residues. Germline loops: CDR1 MNHNS, CDR2 SASEGT. The CDR3 sequence: CASSSTPRNYGYTF. CDR3 sequence (DNA): TGTGCCAGCAGTTCGACCCCGAGGAACTATGGCTACACCTTC.

Regarding this clone: Additional DNA sequences in this sample encode the identical CDR3. The chain carries TRBV11-2 and TRBJ2-7; 8 bases match TRBD2. CDR1 and CDR2 from the germline V gene are SGHAT and FQNNGV. The CDR3 consists of 14 residues. V lost 1 base, J lost 7 bases, and 6 bases stayed unmatched. The CDR3 sequence: CASSLAGTSLEQYF. CDR3 DNA sequence: TGTGCCAGCAGCTTAGCAGGGACTAGTTTAGAGCAGTACTTC.